Each of the 24 T cell receptor beta chains below was sequenced from the same sample in a study of early stage breast cancer tumors. Sequencing used immunoSEQ multiplex PCR; TCRdb keeps in-frame clones, though not all of them. Here the sample spans some 70,000 clones, around 85% being singletons. Sequenced material: blood. These receptors all come from a person aged 55 to 70 with breast cancer.

V gene TRBV28 combines with J gene TRBJ1-1, with D unresolved. Germline V gives CDR1 MDHEN, CDR2 SYDVKM. V was cut by 7 bases and J by 4 bases, with 16 bases left in between. The CDR3 runs to 14 residues. The CDR3 DNA reads TGTGCCAGCACCCTGGCCCCCCGAGGCACTGAAGCTTTCTTT. It yields the protein CASTLAPRGTEAFF.

This sequence joins TRBV7-3 and TRBJ1-2; TRBD1 is a possible D gene (6 bases). With 5 bases removed from V and 5 bases from J, the gap between germline ends came to 12 bases. The germline CDR1 and CDR2 sequences are SGHTA and FQGTGA. The CDR3 totals 13 residues. CDR3 DNA: TGTGCCAGCAGCGAAGAGGGGGGATATGGCTACACCTTC. The encoded protein is CASSEEGGYGYTF.

The table lists this clone with a count of one. V is TRBV28 and J is TRBJ1-4; 8 nucleotides line up with TRBD1. CDR1 and CDR2 from the germline V gene are MDHEN and SYDVKM. CDR3 length equals 16 residues. J lost 10 bases, V lost 7 bases, and 17 bases had no gene match. CDR3 in amino acids: CASTKDRASSDGKLFF. In nucleotides, the CDR3 is TGTGCCAGCACAAAGGACAGGGCCTCCTCCGATGGAAAACTGTTTTTT.

The chain joins TRBV14 to TRBJ2-5, with no clear D. CDR1 SGHDN and CDR2 FVKESK come from the germline V gene. Trimming took 1 base from V and 7 from J, leaving 10 bases between them. The length of the CDR3 is 13 residues. The CDR3 region is CASSQVQDGTQYF. CDR3 DNA sequence: TGTGCCAGCAGCCAAGTGCAGGATGGGACCCAGTACTTC.

In this sample, this clone turned up once. V usage is TRBV29-1 and J usage is TRBJ2-6; D uncertain. The V gene lost 2 bases and the J gene lost 0 bases, with 8 bases spanning the gap. The CDR3 loop spans 15 amino acids. Germline V lookup: CDR1 SQVTM, CDR2 ANQGSEA. The CDR3 nucleotides read TGCAGCGTTGAAAGCAAAGACTCTGGGGCCAACGTCCTGACTTTC. Translated: CSVESKDSGANVLTF.

The chain combines TRBV7-2 with TRBJ2-1; 11 bases agree with TRBD1. CDR3 length: 16 residues. Germline V lookup: CDR1 SGHTA, CDR2 FQGNSA. Trimming took 0 bases from V and 6 from J; bases not matched to a gene: 4. The CDR3 sequence: CASSLAGTGGSNEQFF. The CDR3 DNA reads TGTGCCAGCAGCTTAGCGGGGACAGGGGGGTCCAATGAGCAGTTCTTC.

This chain connects TRBV2 to TRBJ2-7; 9 nucleotides align to TRBD1. J lost 3 bases, V lost 10 bases, and 10 bases had no gene match. Germline V CDR1 and CDR2: SNHLY, FYNNEI. This CDR3 comprises 14 residues. CDR3: CATQLGGQGYEQYF. For the CDR3, the DNA is TGTGCCACACAACTGGGGGGACAGGGCTACGAGCAGTACTTC.

This chain joins TRBV6-5 and TRBJ2-1; D not resolved. Germline V CDR1 and CDR2: MNHEY, SVGAGI. Trimming took 4 bases from V and 9 from J, leaving 19 bases between them. This CDR3 is 15 amino acids long. The CDR3 bases are TGTGCCAGCAGTTCTCCAGAAGGTCGCGTGGCTGAGCAGTTCTTC. It translates to CASSSPEGRVAEQFF.

This clone was seen a handful of times. In DNA, the CDR3 is TGTGCCAGCAGCTTAGGGCGGCTGGACACCATATATTTT. Translated: CASSLGRLDTIYF. The chain employs TRBV7-8 and TRBJ1-3; no firm D call. Germline CDR1 is SGHVS and CDR2 is FQNEAQ. Trimming removed 1 base from V and 8 bases from J, with 9 bases in between. The CDR3 is 13 residues long.

The genes are TRBV13 and TRBJ2-2; 11 bases are shared with TRBD2. Germline V lookup: CDR1 PRHDT, CDR2 FYEKMQ (reference sequence). The CDR3 totals 20 residues. V shed 4 bases, J shed 0 bases, and the junction held 13 bases outside the gene matches. The CDR3 nucleotides read TGTGCCAGCAGCTCGAGAACCTTAGCGGGAGGGAGTACGAACACCGGGGAGCTGTTTTTT. Its protein product is CASSSRTLAGGSTNTGELFF.

The genes are TRBV6-4 and TRBJ1-2, with 10 nucleotides matching TRBD1. Per germline, CDR1 MRHNA and CDR2 SNTAGT. The junction had 13 bases not matched to a gene; V was cut back by 6 bases and J by 0 bases. This CDR3 is built from 18 residues. The CDR3 spells CASSLVPGQGNANYGYTF. CDR3 sequence (DNA): TGTGCCAGCAGCCTTGTCCCGGGACAGGGGAATGCTAACTATGGCTACACCTTC.

V and J are TRBV11-2 and TRBJ1-2; D remains ambiguous. Looked up from germline, CDR1 is SGHAT and CDR2 is FQNNGV. Deletions cut 4 bases from V and 1 base from J, with 7 bases between. The CDR3 is 13 residues long. The DNA for the CDR3 is TGTGCCAGCAGCTCCCTAAGTAACTATGGCTACACCTTC. This encodes CASSSLSNYGYTF.

The chain joins TRBV30 to TRBJ1-2; 7 bases line up with TRBD1. Germline V gene data show CDR1 as GTSNPN and CDR2 as SVGIG (reference sequence). V trimming: 7 bases; J trimming: 8 bases; junction bases outside the gene matches: 13. This CDR3 is built from 13 residues. This CDR3 is CASYPRGPGGYTF. The CDR3 region has the DNA TGTGCCTCCTATCCGAGGGGGCCCGGAGGCTACACCTTC.

This clone occurred once. The genes are TRBV28 and TRBJ1-2; D is unclear. The CDR3 is made up of 12 amino acids. Trimming left V 6 bases short and J 1 base short, with 6 bases between. The germline gives CDR1 MDHEN, CDR2 SYDVKM. The CDR3: CASSLNNYGYTF. In nucleotides, the CDR3 is TGTGCCAGCAGCTTGAATAACTATGGCTACACCTTC.

The V and J genes are TRBV11-1 and TRBJ1-2, with TRBD1 matching over 9 bases. This CDR3 spans 15 amino acids. Unmatched junction bases numbered 6, after V lost 7 bases and J lost 0 bases. Germline V gene data show CDR1 as SGHAT and CDR2 as FQDESV (reference sequence). As DNA, the CDR3 is TGTGCCAGCATACACACAGGGGGCCCTAACTATGGCTACACCTTC. Residues: CASIHTGGPNYGYTF.

The J gene is TRBJ2-3, the V gene TRBV27; 12 bases are shared with TRBD2. Per the germline V gene, CDR1 is MNHEY and CDR2 is SMNVEV (reference sequence). The CDR3 has 18 residues. With 5 bases clipped from V and 4 bases from J, the junction kept 13 bases outside the gene matches. In DNA, the CDR3 is TGTGCCAGCAGTGCGCCATCACTAGCGGGAGGATTCTCAGATACGCAGTATTTT. Encoded protein: CASSAPSLAGGFSDTQYF.

V gene TRBV27 combines with J gene TRBJ2-7; 16 nucleotides match TRBD2. The CDR3 contains 17 residues. Germline assignment: CDR1 MNHEY and CDR2 SMNVEV (reference sequence). The J segment lost 5 bases and the V segment lost 6 bases, leaving 10 bases of the junction unmatched. The DNA for the CDR3 is TGTGCCAGCAGCCGTGGGACTAGCGGGGGGGCCAGTCACGAGCAGTACTTC. This sequence encodes CASSRGTSGGASHEQYF.

The chain employs TRBV6-5 and TRBJ2-3, with no clear D. Germline loops: CDR1 MNHEY, CDR2 SVGAGI. The CDR3 sequence is 11 residues long. Trimming pared 7 bases from V and 5 bases from J, leaving 7 bases between. The CDR3 is CASTRRDTQYF. In nucleotides, the CDR3 is TGTGCCAGCACCCGGAGAGATACGCAGTATTTT.

V and J are TRBV2 and TRBJ2-1, with a weak D call TRBD1 (6 bases). V lost 5 bases to trimming and J lost 7 bases, with 12 bases between them. Per germline, CDR1 SNHLY and CDR2 FYNNEI. The CDR3 spans 13 residues. The DNA for the CDR3 is TGTGCCAGCAGTCAGGGGCAAGTAAATGAGCAGTTCTTC. It specifies CASSQGQVNEQFF. Full variable domain (remainder filled in from reference TRBV2 and TRBJ2-1): EPEVTQTPSHQVTQMGQEVILRCVPISNHLYFYWYRQILGQKVEFLVSFYNNEISEKSEIFDDQFSVERPDGSNFTLKIRSTKLEDSAMYFCASSQGQVNEQFFGPGTRLTVL.

The chain uses TRBV11-2 and TRBJ2-3; a possible D gene is TRBD1 (5 bases). The CDR3 has 15 residues. In germline, CDR1 is SGHAT, CDR2 FQNNGV. V was shortened by 2 bases and J by 3 bases, with 12 bases between the two germline ends. The CDR3 spells CASSLLSKGTDTQYF. In DNA, the CDR3 is TGTGCCAGCAGCTTACTTTCAAAGGGGACAGATACGCAGTATTTT.

The chain employs TRBV19 and TRBJ2-1; 8 nucleotides line up with TRBD1. V dropped 8 bases and J dropped 5; count of bases not matched to a gene: 8. From germline, CDR1 is LNHDA and CDR2 SQIVND (reference sequence). The CDR3 has 14 residues. The CDR3 loop is CASGSGGLHNEQFF. The DNA for the CDR3 is TGTGCCAGTGGATCAGGGGGCCTCCACAATGAGCAGTTCTTC.

This clone appeared a single time. This chain links TRBV6-1 with TRBJ2-2, with a possible D match to TRBD2 (5 bases). The germline CDR1 and CDR2 sequences are MNHNS and SASEGT. The V gene lost 8 bases and the J gene lost 4 bases, with 14 bases spanning the gap. This CDR3 comprises 14 residues. This CDR3 reads CASLPPGSTGELFF. CDR3 coding DNA: TGTGCCAGCCTCCCGCCGGGGAGCACCGGGGAGCTGTTTTTT.

The V and J genes are TRBV28 and TRBJ1-2; perhaps TRBD1 as D (6 bases). The CDR3 runs 13 residues. Between the trimmed V and J ends, which lost 3 bases and 3 bases, there was a span of 8 bases. Germline values: CDR1 MDHEN, CDR2 SYDVKM. This CDR3 is CASSLGADYGYTF. The CDR3 DNA is TGTGCCAGCAGTTTGGGGGCAGACTATGGCTACACCTTC.

The chain recombines TRBV4-2 with TRBJ1-1; 8 bases align to TRBD1. Trimming cost V 2 bases and J 5 bases; bases outside gene matches: 7. The CDR3 covers 15 residues. The V gene's germline CDR1 is LGHNA and CDR2 YNFKEQ. The CDR3 bases are TGTGCCAGCAGCCAAATCACAGGGGGAGGTACTGAAGCTTTCTTT. This sequence encodes CASSQITGGGTEAFF.